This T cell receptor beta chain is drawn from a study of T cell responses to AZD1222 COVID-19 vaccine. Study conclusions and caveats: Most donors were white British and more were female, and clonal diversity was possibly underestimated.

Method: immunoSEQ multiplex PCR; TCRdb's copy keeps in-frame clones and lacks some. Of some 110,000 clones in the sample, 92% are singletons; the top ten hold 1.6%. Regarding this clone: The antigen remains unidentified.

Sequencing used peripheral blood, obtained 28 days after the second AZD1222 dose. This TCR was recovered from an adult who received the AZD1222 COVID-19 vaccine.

The CDR3 region is CASSLEAGGPNEQFF. For the CDR3, the DNA is TGTGCCAGCAGCTTAGAAGCGGGAGGCCCAAATGAGCAGTTCTTC. This chain connects TRBV13 to TRBJ2-1; 9 bases map to TRBD2. There are 15 residues in the CDR3. Trimming took 1 base from V and 7 from J; bases not matched to a gene: 5. From germline, CDR1 is PRHDT and CDR2 FYEKMQ (reference sequence). The full variable domain, in which reference TRBV13 and TRBJ2-1 provide the parts outside the CDR3, is AAGVIQSPRHLIKEKRETATLKCYPIPRHDTVYWYQQGPGQDPQFLISFYEKMQSDKGSIPDRFSAQQFSDYHSELNMSSLELGDSALYFCASSLEAGGPNEQFFGPGTRLTVL.